A selection of T cell receptor beta chains follows, all from one sample in a study of CD8 T cells in ankylosing spondylitis. TCRdb called the 5' RACE reads again in MiXCR, with one record for every CDR3 protein. The sample carries over 200,000 distinct CDR3 sequences, about 17% recorded once. Input material: blood, either unsorted or a sorted T cell fraction (not recorded which). The receptors stem from a male donor with ankylosing spondylitis. CDR3s include the opening cysteine and the closing phenylalanine or tryptophan. The D gene is left open where the match is weak. The size entry is marked missing in some rows and otherwise reads once, few, many or a size class.

few	TRBV7-8	-	TRBJ2-7	13	TGTGCCAGCAGCGCCTTAAGGTCCTACGAGCAGTACTTC	CASSALRSYEQYF
once	TRBV15	-	TRBJ2-3	13	TGTGCCACCAGCAGAGATCGATTAGATACGCAGTATTTT	CATSRDRLDTQYF
few	TRBV4-1	TRBD2	TRBJ2-1	15	TGCGCCAGCACCTGGGGGGGGATTTCCTACAATGAGCAGTTCTTC	CASTWGGISYNEQFF
-	TRBV6-5	-	TRBJ2-1	14	TGTGCCAGCAGTTACATGGTCTCCTACAATGAGCAGTTCTTC	CASSYMVSYNEQFF
few	TRBV10-3	-	TRBJ1-1	15	TGTGCCATCAGTGAGTCGTATGGTAGCCTGGTCGAAGCTTTCTTT	CAISESYGSLVEAFF
-	TRBV5-5	-	TRBJ1-1	14	TGTGCCAGCAGCTTGAACAGCCAGAACACTGAAGCTTTCTTT	CASSLNSQNTEAFF
few	TRBV29-1	-	TRBJ2-3	13	TGCAGCGCCGAGGGGCGGGACACAGATACGCAGTATTTT	CSAEGRDTDTQYF
few	TRBV4-1	-	TRBJ2-5	16	TGCGCCAGCAGCCAAGATCCATCGGAGGGCCTCGAGACCCAGTACTTC	CASSQDPSEGLETQYF
few	TRBV4-1	TRBD1	TRBJ1-2	19	TGCGCCAGCAGCCAAGAAGGAGGGGGACAGGGCCGGATGGGGTATGGCTACACCTTC	CASSQEGGGQGRMGYGYTF
few	TRBV7-8	TRBD2	TRBJ2-1	15	TGTGCCAGCAGCCCCACGGCTAGCGGGCCTAATGAGCAGTTCTTC	CASSPTASGPNEQFF
-	TRBV10-3	TRBD1	TRBJ1-5	16	TGTGCCATCAGTGAGTCCACAGGGGCCGGAGATCAGCCCCAGCATTTT	CAISESTGAGDQPQHF
few	TRBV12-3/TRBV12-4	-	TRBJ2-7	14	TGTGCCAGCAGTTTATCAGGAGGTTCGGTGGAGCAGTACTTC	CASSLSGGSVEQYF
few	TRBV4-3	TRBD1	TRBJ1-6	13	TGCGCCAGCTCAGGGGGGGCAGTTTCACCCCTCCACTTT	CASSGGAVSPLHF
-	TRBV5-1	TRBD1	TRBJ2-7	15	TGCGCCAGCAGCCCTGGGACAGGGTGGTCCTACGAGCAGTACTTC	CASSPGTGWSYEQYF
many	TRBV4-1	-	TRBJ1-2	12	TGCGCCAGCAGCCAGGGGATCTATGGCTACACCTTC	CASSQGIYGYTF
-	TRBV10-3	TRBD1	TRBJ2-7	14	TGTGCCATCAGTGAGGCTGGGACAGCCTACGAGCAGTACTTC	CAISEAGTAYEQYF
-	TRBV11-2	TRBD1	TRBJ2-6	18	TGTGCCAGCAGCTTAACCGGGACAGTGATCTCTGGGGCCAACGTCCTGACTTTC	CASSLTGTVISGANVLTF
many	TRBV12-3/TRBV12-4	TRBD1	TRBJ2-1	14	TGTGCCAGCAGTTTAGGGACAGGGTCAAATGAGCAGTTCTTC	CASSLGTGSNEQFF
few	TRBV4-2	TRBD2	TRBJ2-3	22	TGTGCCAGCAGCCAAGATCTGGTAGCGGCCGGACTAGCGGTCCCTCTGTTTGATACGCAGTATTTT	CASSQDLVAAGLAVPLFDTQYF
many	TRBV20-1	-	TRBJ2-7	11	TGCAGTGCTAGAGACGGCTACGAGCAGTACTTC	CSARDGYEQYF
-	TRBV28	-	TRBJ2-1	16	TGTGCCAGCAGTCGAATTCCCACTACAGGGCTCGATGAGCAGTTCTTC	CASSRIPTTGLDEQFF
-	TRBV5-1	TRBD2	TRBJ2-3	17	TGCGCCAGCAGCCAAGGACTAGCGGGGGCCGAGGGAGATACGCAGTATTTT	CASSQGLAGAEGDTQYF
-	TRBV28	TRBD1	TRBJ2-3	16	TGTGCCAGCAGTCTCGGGACAGGGGGTTTCACAGATACGCAGTATTTT	CASSLGTGGFTDTQYF
few	TRBV12-3/TRBV12-4	-	TRBJ2-2	14	TGTGCCAGCAGTTTGACAGACCAAACCGGGGAGCTGTTTTTT	CASSLTDQTGELFF
-	TRBV7-9	-	TRBJ1-4	16	TGTGCCAGCAGCTTAGACGGCCGGCAGACTAATGAAAAACTGTTTTTT	CASSLDGRQTNEKLFF
few	TRBV6-5	-	TRBJ2-7	14	TGTGCCAGCAGTTACAACGGGGGAACCTACGAGCAGTACTTC	CASSYNGGTYEQYF
few	TRBV7-8	TRBD1	TRBJ2-1	14	TGTGCCAGCAGCGGTCCCGGGACAGGCAACGAGCAGTTCTTC	CASSGPGTGNEQFF
few	TRBV20-1	TRBD2	TRBJ2-1	15	TGCAGTGCTAGAGTTGGGACTAGCGGAGCCAATGAGCAGTTCTTC	CSARVGTSGANEQFF
few	TRBV2	-	TRBJ2-3	16	TGTGCCAGCAGTGATGGTCGCGCATCGAGCACAGATACGCAGTATTTT	CASSDGRASSTDTQYF
-	TRBV27	-	TRBJ2-7	15	TGTGCCAGCAGTCCCCTGGATATGAGCCCCTACGAGCAGTACTTC	CASSPLDMSPYEQYF
few	TRBV10-3	TRBD1	TRBJ1-2	12	TGTGCCATCCAGGGGGAGGACTATGGCTACACCTTC	CAIQGEDYGYTF
-	TRBV28	TRBD1	TRBJ2-7	17	TGTGCCAGCAGTTCATACCGGGCAGGGGGAACTTCCTACGAGCAGTACTTC	CASSSYRAGGTSYEQYF
-	TRBV6-2/TRBV6-3	-	TRBJ2-1	15	TGTGCCAGCACCCCAGACTTTCCCTCCTACAATGAGCAGTTCTTC	CASTPDFPSYNEQFF
few	TRBV12-3/TRBV12-4	-	TRBJ1-1	12	TGTGCCAGCAGTTTTTCAGGCACTGAAGCTTTCTTT	CASSFSGTEAFF
few	TRBV12-3/TRBV12-4	TRBD2	TRBJ2-3	18	TGTGCCAGCTGTTTCTCCCTTGATCTACTAGCGGGCGGAGATACGCAGTATTTT	CASCFSLDLLAGGDTQYF
few	TRBV6-5	-	TRBJ2-1	17	TGTGCCAGCAGTCACAAAGCGTGGGTCCAACCCTACAATGAGCAGTTCTTC	CASSHKAWVQPYNEQFF
-	TRBV7-3	TRBD2	TRBJ2-2	14	TGTGCCAGCAGCTCCCGACTAGCGCCCGGGGAGCTGTTTTTT	CASSSRLAPGELFF
-	TRBV12-3/TRBV12-4	TRBD2	TRBJ2-1	14	TGTGCCAGCAGTTCAGGGACTAGTGCAAATGAGCAGTTCTTC	CASSSGTSANEQFF
-	TRBV4-1	-	TRBJ2-7	15	TGCGCCAGCAGCCAAGAAGACGGGGGACCCTACGAGCAGTACTTC	CASSQEDGGPYEQYF
-	TRBV7-9	-	TRBJ2-5	14	TGTGCCAGCAGCTTAGGAGGGTTCGGAGAGACCCAGTACTTC	CASSLGGFGETQYF
-	TRBV9	-	TRBJ2-7	15	TGTGCCAGCAGCTCGGGTGGGGGGGCGCCCCTCGAGCAGTACTTC	CASSSGGGAPLEQYF
few	TRBV12-5	-	TRBJ2-2	18	TGTGCTAGTGATAGAGCCCCTGAGTTGACAGGGAACACCGGGGAGCTGTTTTTT	CASDRAPELTGNTGELFF
few	TRBV12-3/TRBV12-4	TRBD1	TRBJ2-3	15	TGTGCCAGCAGGGGGGACAGCGTAAGCACAGATACGCAGTATTTT	CASRGDSVSTDTQYF
-	TRBV7-3	-	TRBJ2-6	15	TGTGCCAGCAGCCCCCAAACCTCTGGGGCCAACGTCCTGACTTTC	CASSPQTSGANVLTF
-	TRBV10-2	TRBD2	TRBJ2-1	14	TGCGCCAGCCTACTAGCGGGAAATTACAATGAGCAGTTCTTC	CASLLAGNYNEQFF
many	TRBV24-1	-	TRBJ2-2	14	TGTGCCACCAGTGACGCTAGGTTCACCGGGGAGCTGTTTTTT	CATSDARFTGELFF
-	TRBV5-1	-	TRBJ2-3	15	TGCGCCAGCAGCTTTAGGGGGAGAACCACAGATACGCAGTATTTT	CASSFRGRTTDTQYF
few	TRBV7-6	-	TRBJ2-7	14	TGTGCCAGCAGCTTAGAAAGGGCGGCAGTCGAGCAGTACTTC	CASSLERAAVEQYF
-	TRBV9	TRBD2	TRBJ2-3	15	TGTGCCAGCAGCATTAGCGGGATAAGCACAGATACGCAGTATTTT	CASSISGISTDTQYF
few	TRBV11-2	-	TRBJ2-7	13	TGTGCCAGCAGATCTCCCGAGGTCTACGAGCAGTACTTC	CASRSPEVYEQYF
-	TRBV3-1	-	TRBJ2-5	19	TGTGCCAGCAGCCAAGGACTTATACCCGCTCCTCCGCCTCAAGAGACCCAGTACTTC	CASSQGLIPAPPPQETQYF
once	TRBV7-9	TRBD1	TRBJ1-3	17	TGTGCCAGCAGCCCCACTCCGGGACAGGGCCCTGGAAACACCATATATTTT	CASSPTPGQGPGNTIYF
few	TRBV12-3/TRBV12-4	-	TRBJ2-2	14	TGTGCCAGCAGTTTATCGACGAACACCGGGGAGCTGTTTTTT	CASSLSTNTGELFF
-	TRBV29-1	-	TRBJ1-3	14	TGCAGCGTCTCTGGCGGGAGCTCTGGAAACACCATATATTTT	CSVSGGSSGNTIYF
-	TRBV7-9	-	TRBJ2-7	8	TGTGCCAGCAGCGACGAGTACTTC	CASSDEYF